This TCR beta chain was profiled in a study of T cells in Graves' hyperthyroidism and ophthalmopathy. Pregnant or lactating patients were excluded, as were those with uncontrolled infection or other autoimmune disease. This clonotype was counted only a few times. The antigen remains undetermined. Study-level results: In validation, the model predicted ophthalmopathy. These predictions came a median 6.5 months before onset. Most clonotypes expanded in the thyroid (above 0.001) were also present in blood.

V gave up 1 base and J gave up 3 bases, with 10 bases separating them. This CDR3 spans 15 amino acids. CDR1 is LGHDT and CDR2 is YNNKEL in the germline V gene (reference sequence). Authors of the study amplified TCR beta CDR3 regions from RNA transcripts. Carried out on the TCR CDR3, a first-round RT-PCR used the HTBI primer set. From the multiplex PCR reads, TCRdb called clonotypes with MiXCR, one entry per CDR3 protein. The sample records about 620,000 distinct CDR3 sequences, 15% to 20% being singletons. The receptor was isolated from a woman between 25 and 40 years old with Graves' hyperthyroidism. Sequenced: blood. This sequence joins TRBV3-1 and TRBJ2-1, with TRBD1 as a possible D gene (5 bases). This chain's CDR3 is CASSQGRQGYNEQFF. CDR3 sequence (DNA): TGTGCCAGCAGCCAAGGCCGGCAGGGCTACAATGAGCAGTTCTTC.